Sequencing of this T cell receptor (beta chain) was carried out in a study of blood T cell repertoires in COVID-19. Study-wide background: Acute-phase and convalescent COVID-19 samples originated in the United States, Italy and Spain. Sample material is recorded as cDNA or gDNA derived from T cells, B-cell-depleted T cells, or PBMCs.

How the authors handled the data: Nucleated cell number was recorded as an estimate derived from reference gene primer amplification. Assay used: immunoSEQ multiplex PCR; TCRdb lists only in-frame clones, some missing. V, J and clone size are taken as reported in that table, and D and trimming were inferred from the DNA itself. The sample yields a few hundred thousand clones, around 83% seen once. V was pared by 7 bases and J by 3 bases, with 12 bases between. From germline, CDR1 is MDHEN and CDR2 SYDVKM. This CDR3 has 13 amino acids. The TCR comes from a woman aged 40 to 50 who had recovered from COVID-19. The chain employs TRBV28 and TRBJ1-2; perhaps TRBD1 as D (5 bases). The sequencing sample was made of peripheral blood. As DNA, the CDR3 is TGTGCCAGCACCTGGAGGGGCTACTATGGCTACACCTTC. Translated: CASTWRGYYGYTF.